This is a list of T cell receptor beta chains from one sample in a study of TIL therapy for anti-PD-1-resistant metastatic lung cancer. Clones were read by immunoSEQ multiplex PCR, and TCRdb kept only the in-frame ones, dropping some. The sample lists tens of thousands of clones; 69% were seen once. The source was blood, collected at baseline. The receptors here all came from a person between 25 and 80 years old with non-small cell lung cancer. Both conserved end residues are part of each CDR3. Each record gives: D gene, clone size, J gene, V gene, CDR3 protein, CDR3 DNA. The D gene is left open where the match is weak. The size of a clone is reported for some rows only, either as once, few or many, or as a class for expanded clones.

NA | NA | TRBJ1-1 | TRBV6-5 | CASTLVRGTEAFF | TGTGCCAGCACCCTAGTCAGAGGCACTGAAGCTTTCTTT
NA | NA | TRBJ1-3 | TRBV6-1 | CASQTTGNTIYF | TGTGCCAGCCAAACTACTGGAAACACCATATATTTT
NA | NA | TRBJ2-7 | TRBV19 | CASSIGGSYEQYF | TGTGCCAGTAGTATTGGGGGCAGCTACGAGCAGTACTTC
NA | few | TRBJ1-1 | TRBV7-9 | CASSLAGREDTEAFF | TGTGCCAGCAGCTTAGCCGGCAGGGAAGACACTGAAGCTTTCTTT
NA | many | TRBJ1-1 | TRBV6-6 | CASSYSNSNTEAFF | TGTGCCAGCAGTTACAGCAATTCGAACACTGAAGCTTTCTTT
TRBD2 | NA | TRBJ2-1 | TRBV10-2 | CASSESLLAGANNEQFF | TGCGCCAGCAGTGAGTCGCTTCTAGCGGGGGCCAACAATGAGCAGTTCTTC
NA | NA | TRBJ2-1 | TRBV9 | CASSGAPSSYNEQFF | TGTGCCAGCAGCGGAGCTCCGAGCTCCTACAATGAGCAGTTCTTC
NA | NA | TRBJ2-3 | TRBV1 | CTSSQEVETDTQYF | TGCACCAGCAGCCAAGAAGTCGAAACAGATACGCAGTATTTT
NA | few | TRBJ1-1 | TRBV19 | CASSQYDGLLNTEAFF | TGTGCCAGTAGTCAATACGACGGACTGTTGAACACTGAAGCTTTCTTT
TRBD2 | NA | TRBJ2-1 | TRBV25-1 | CASSLLAGEIYNEQFF | TGTGCCAGCAGCCTCTTAGCGGGAGAAATCTACAATGAGCAGTTCTTC
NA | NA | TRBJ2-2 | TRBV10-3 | CAISESMFPPGELFF | TGTGCCATCAGTGAGTCGATGTTCCCCCCCGGGGAGCTGTTTTTT
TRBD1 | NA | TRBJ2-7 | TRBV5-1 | CASSDGQAVGEQYF | TGCGCCAGCAGCGACGGACAGGCGGTAGGGGAGCAGTACTTC
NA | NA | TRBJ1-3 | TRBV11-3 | CASSLGSENGNTIYF | TGTGCCAGCAGCTTAGGTTCAGAGAACGGAAACACCATATATTTT
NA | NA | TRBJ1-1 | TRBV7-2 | CASSLRGRTEAFF | TGTGCCAGCAGCTTACGGGGGCGTACTGAAGCTTTCTTT